The rows below give T cell receptor beta chains drawn from one sample of a study of cytomegalovirus exposure and HLA in healthy donors. Using immunoSEQ multiplex PCR, the repertoire was profiled, and TCRdb retains in-frame clones only, with some absent. Here the sample spans about 280,000 clones, around nine tenths being singletons. The sample taken for sequencing was PBMCs. The source is a woman aged 18 to 35 in good health and CMV-seronegative. The conserved cysteine and the conserved F or W are not part of the CDR3 here. A D gene is named only where the DNA matches it firmly.

v_call: TRBV5-1
d_call: -
j_call: TRBJ2-5
cdr3_aa: ASSPTGMVETQY

v_call: TRBV11-3
d_call: -
j_call: TRBJ2-2
cdr3_aa: ASSFDSTGELF

v_call: TRBV6-1
d_call: -
j_call: TRBJ2-7
cdr3_aa: ASSEIQSGSYEQY

v_call: TRBV6-6
d_call: -
j_call: TRBJ2-7
cdr3_aa: ASSYGGRGEQY

v_call: TRBV28
d_call: -
j_call: TRBJ2-7
cdr3_aa: ASRGGTGGDEQY

v_call: TRBV27
d_call: TRBD2
j_call: TRBJ2-7
cdr3_aa: ASSPGTSGFNEQY

v_call: TRBV9
d_call: -
j_call: TRBJ2-2
cdr3_aa: ASSVQSNTGELF

v_call: TRBV7-3
d_call: -
j_call: TRBJ1-1
cdr3_aa: ASSLQTAANTEAF

v_call: TRBV9
d_call: -
j_call: TRBJ2-6
cdr3_aa: ASSVSGDPSSGANVLT

v_call: TRBV7-2
d_call: -
j_call: TRBJ2-7
cdr3_aa: ASSLSGVAYEQY

v_call: TRBV10-3
d_call: TRBD1
j_call: TRBJ2-1
cdr3_aa: AISGGTGTIDNEQF

v_call: TRBV6-6
d_call: -
j_call: TRBJ2-7
cdr3_aa: ASSYSKGQTDYEQY

v_call: TRBV5-5
d_call: TRBD1
j_call: TRBJ2-6
cdr3_aa: ASSWTGFSSGANVLT

v_call: TRBV15
d_call: TRBD1
j_call: TRBJ1-1
cdr3_aa: ATSTDRGSTEAF

v_call: TRBV28
d_call: TRBD2
j_call: TRBJ2-1
cdr3_aa: ASSFLLAGPSYNEQF

v_call: TRBV7-8
d_call: -
j_call: TRBJ2-3
cdr3_aa: ASSVSGTPLTTDTQY

v_call: TRBV7-3
d_call: TRBD1
j_call: TRBJ2-7
cdr3_aa: ASSSTGTGGYEQY

v_call: TRBV4-3
d_call: TRBD2
j_call: TRBJ2-3
cdr3_aa: ASSQEAGGTDTQY

v_call: TRBV19
d_call: TRBD2
j_call: TRBJ2-7
cdr3_aa: ASSIGGVQPYEQY

v_call: TRBV12-5
d_call: -
j_call: TRBJ2-5
cdr3_aa: ASGLDTRGETQY

v_call: TRBV4-1
d_call: TRBD1
j_call: TRBJ2-5
cdr3_aa: ASSQTGATEETQY

v_call: TRBV6-1
d_call: -
j_call: TRBJ1-2
cdr3_aa: ASSEPGRVFGGYT

v_call: TRBV9
d_call: TRBD1
j_call: TRBJ1-3
cdr3_aa: ASSGTGGTGNTIY

v_call: TRBV12-5
d_call: TRBD1
j_call: TRBJ1-2
cdr3_aa: ASGYGQGGNYGYT

v_call: TRBV30
d_call: -
j_call: TRBJ1-1
cdr3_aa: ALRRGTEAF

v_call: TRBV18
d_call: -
j_call: TRBJ1-2
cdr3_aa: ASSPPGANYGYT

v_call: TRBV5-1
d_call: TRBD1
j_call: TRBJ2-7
cdr3_aa: ASSLLPPGQGRLAVTYEQY